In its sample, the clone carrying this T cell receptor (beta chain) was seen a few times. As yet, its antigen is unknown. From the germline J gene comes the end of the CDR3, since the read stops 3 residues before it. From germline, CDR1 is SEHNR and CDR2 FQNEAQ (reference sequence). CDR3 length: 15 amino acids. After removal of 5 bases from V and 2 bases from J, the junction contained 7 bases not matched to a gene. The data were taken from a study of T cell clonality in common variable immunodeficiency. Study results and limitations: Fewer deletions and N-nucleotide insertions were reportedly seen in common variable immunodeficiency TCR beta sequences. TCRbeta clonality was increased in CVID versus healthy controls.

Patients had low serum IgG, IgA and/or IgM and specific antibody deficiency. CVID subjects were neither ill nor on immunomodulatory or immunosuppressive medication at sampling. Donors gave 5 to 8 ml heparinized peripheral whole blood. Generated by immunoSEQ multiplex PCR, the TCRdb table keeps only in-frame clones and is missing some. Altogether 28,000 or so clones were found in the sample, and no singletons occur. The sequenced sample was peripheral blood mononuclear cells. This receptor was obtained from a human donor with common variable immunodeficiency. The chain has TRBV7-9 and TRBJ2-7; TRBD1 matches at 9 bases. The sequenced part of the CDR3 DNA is TGTGCCAGCAGCCGGACAGGGGTCATGCCCTACGAG. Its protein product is CASSRTGVMPYE. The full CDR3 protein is CASSRTGVMPYEQYF.